The 10 T cell receptor beta chains listed next were all sequenced from one sample in a study of blood T cell repertoires in COVID-19. Libraries were prepared by immunoSEQ multiplex PCR; TCRdb keeps only in-frame clonotypes and omits some of them. The sample records 150,000 to 200,000 clones, roughly 83% being singletons. Source material: peripheral blood. The receptors derive from a middle-aged woman with COVID-19, enrolled during active disease.

CDR3 in amino acids: CASSVQFYEQYF. The DNA for the CDR3 is TGTGCCAGCAGCGTACAGTTTTACGAGCAGTACTTC. The V call is TRBV13, the J call TRBJ2-7, with D unclear. The CDR3 totals 12 residues. Trimming took 5 bases from V and 4 from J, leaving 9 bases between them. Per germline, CDR1 PRHDT and CDR2 FYEKMQ (reference sequence).

For the CDR3, the DNA is TGCAGTGCTAGTGTCCGGAATGAGCAGTTCTTC. This translates into CSASVRNEQFF. This chain links TRBV20-1 with TRBJ2-1; no clear D. CDR1 is DFQATT and CDR2 is SNEGSKA in the germline V gene (reference sequence). The CDR3 loop spans 11 amino acids. V lost 3 bases to trimming and J lost 7 bases, with 7 bases between them.

This clone was seen a few times. This sequence joins TRBV30 and TRBJ1-2, with a tentative D call TRBD1 (5 bases). The V gene's germline CDR1 is GTSNPN and CDR2 SVGIG (reference sequence). The CDR3 has 14 amino acids. Trimming removed 4 bases at V and 4 bases at J, with 16 bases between. The CDR3 protein is CAWIGPGGIYGYTF. The CDR3 DNA sequence: TGTGCCTGGATTGGCCCCGGGGGGATCTATGGCTACACCTTC.

The gene calls are TRBV11-1 and TRBJ1-1; 8 bases are a match to TRBD1. CDR1 and CDR2 from the germline V gene are SGHAT and FQDESV (reference sequence). CDR3 size: 13 residues. The junction had 2 bases not matched to a gene; V was cut back by 8 bases and J by 0 bases. The CDR3 DNA sequence: TGTGCCAGCGGACAGGGCTTGAACACTGAAGCTTTCTTT. It yields the protein CASGQGLNTEAFF.

The sample holds one count of this clone. The chain carries TRBV11-2 and TRBJ2-5, with D unresolved. V gave up 2 bases and J gave up 2 bases, with 9 bases separating them. Germline CDR1 is SGHAT and CDR2 is FQNNGV. The CDR3 consists of 14 residues. CDR3 nucleotide sequence: TGTGCCAGCAGCTTAACCTGGGCGCAAGAGACCCAGTACTTC. Protein sequence: CASSLTWAQETQYF. Using reference TRBV11-2 and TRBJ2-5 for the parts outside the CDR3, the full variable domain is EAGVAQSPRYKIIEKRQSVAFWCNPISGHATLYWYQQILGQGPKLLIQFQNNGVVDDSQLPKDRFSAERLKGVDSTLKIQPAKLEDSAVYLCASSLTWAQETQYFGPGTRLLVL.

The chain couples TRBV7-9 to TRBJ1-5; D is unresolved. V lost 0 bases and J 7 bases, leaving 13 bases between the germline ends. The CDR3 is 15 residues long. Germline loops: CDR1 SEHNR, CDR2 FQNEAQ (reference sequence). The CDR3 here is CASSLASVSEQPQHF. The CDR3 coding sequence is TGTGCCAGCAGCTTAGCCTCCGTTAGTGAACAGCCCCAGCATTTT.

The chain combines TRBV18 with TRBJ2-1, with TRBD2 matching over 8 bases. The CDR3 covers 15 residues. CDR1 is KGHSH, CDR2 LQKENI, per germline. V shed 1 base, J shed 4 bases, and the junction held 3 bases outside the gene matches. The CDR3 DNA reads as TGTGCCAGCTCACCACAAGCGGGGGAGTACAATGAGCAGTTCTTC. It is translated as CASSPQAGEYNEQFF.

The chain couples TRBV20-1 to TRBJ2-7, with 8 bases that match TRBD2. Trimming at V came to 3 bases and at J to 6 bases, leaving 13 bases not matched to a gene. The length of the CDR3 is 15 residues. The germline V gene encodes CDR1 DFQATT and CDR2 SNEGSKA (reference sequence). The CDR3 region has the DNA TGCAGTGCTAGTGGAGGGGTTAGCGGGATTCTCGAGCAGTACTTC. Translating it yields CSASGGVSGILEQYF.

V gene TRBV4-1 combines with J gene TRBJ2-7; D is perhaps TRBD2 (5 bases). The V gene's germline CDR1 is MGHRA and CDR2 YSYEKL. The CDR3 is 17 residues long. With 4 bases removed from V and 5 bases from J, the gap between germline ends came to 24 bases. Here the CDR3 reads CASSLGTSGLARDEQYF. The CDR3 DNA sequence: TGCGCCAGCAGCCTCGGAACGTCAGGACTGGCTAGGGACGAGCAGTACTTC.

V gene TRBV18 combines with J gene TRBJ1-6; the D is unclear. Germline V lookup: CDR1 KGHSH, CDR2 LQKENI. The CDR3 is made up of 17 amino acids. Trimming cost V 3 bases and J 7 bases, with 19 bases left between them. CDR3: CASSPVPGLRVNSPLHF. Written as DNA, the CDR3 is TGTGCCAGCTCACCGGTGCCCGGACTGAGGGTAAATTCACCCCTCCACTTT.